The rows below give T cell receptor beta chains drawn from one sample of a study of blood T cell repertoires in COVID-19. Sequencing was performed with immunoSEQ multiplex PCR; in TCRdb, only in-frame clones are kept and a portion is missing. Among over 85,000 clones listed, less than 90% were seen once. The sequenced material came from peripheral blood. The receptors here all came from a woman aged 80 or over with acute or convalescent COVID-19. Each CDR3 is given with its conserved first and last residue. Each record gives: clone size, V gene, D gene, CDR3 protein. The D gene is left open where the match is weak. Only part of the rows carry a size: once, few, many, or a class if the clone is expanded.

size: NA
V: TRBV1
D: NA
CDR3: CTSSVAGRGIYGYTF

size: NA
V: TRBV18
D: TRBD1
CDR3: CASSPDRRGEQYF

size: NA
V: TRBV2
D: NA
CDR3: CASSLNQPQHF

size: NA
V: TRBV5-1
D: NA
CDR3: CASSRQGSNEQYF

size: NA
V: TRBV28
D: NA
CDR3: CASRTLPGIGHYGYTF

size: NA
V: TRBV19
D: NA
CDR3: CASSSVNTAGTGELFF

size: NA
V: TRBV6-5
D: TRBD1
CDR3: CASSYSMGTGFTEAFF

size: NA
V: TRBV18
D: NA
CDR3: CASSLGLNVGYEQYF

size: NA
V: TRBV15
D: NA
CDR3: CATSRDRGMAGDTGELFF

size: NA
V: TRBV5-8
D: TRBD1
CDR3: CASSLAGQGVLNTIYF

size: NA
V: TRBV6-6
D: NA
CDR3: CASSYPAGTPSF

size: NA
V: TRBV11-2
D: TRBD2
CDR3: CASSLDRGTSGGVSQYF

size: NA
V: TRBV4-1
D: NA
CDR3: CASSQEGGKGETQYF

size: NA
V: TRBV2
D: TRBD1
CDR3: CASSPTGQRGYTF

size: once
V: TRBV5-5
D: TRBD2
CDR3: CASSSRTSGTYGRETQYF

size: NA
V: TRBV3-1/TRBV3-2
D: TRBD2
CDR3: CASSPLAGVAETQYF

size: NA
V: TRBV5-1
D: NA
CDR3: CATNDNANTGELFF

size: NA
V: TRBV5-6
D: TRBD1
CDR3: CASSYPGTGTGELFF

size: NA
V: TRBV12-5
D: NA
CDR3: CASEPGYNTNTEAFF

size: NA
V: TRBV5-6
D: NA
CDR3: CASSLGGPGNTIYF